This TCR beta chain was sequenced in a study of cytomegalovirus exposure and HLA in healthy donors. Amplification used 60 Vbeta primers and 13 Jbeta primers. Some clones are missing from TCRdb's copy, which holds only in-frame ones; the method was immunoSEQ multiplex PCR. In the table there are 150,000 to 200,000 clones, roughly 87% of which are singletons. General study points: Later findings reportedly placed an Asian-associated ancestry cluster below the approximately 670-donor mean for N-insertions. An analysis was carried out at a later point. It showed that HLA-associated TCR beta chains were more clonally expanded than equally common non-associated chains. Some public TCRs appeared in many individuals, while most sequences were rare. It was likely that a cluster of highly shared sequence variants was a sequencing artifact.

Of note for this clone: The target antigen is unknown.

This clonotype originated in a man aged 45 to 65 in good health and CMV-seropositive. Sequenced material: PBMCs.

CDR3 nucleotides: TGTGCCAGCAGTCCGACATCAACTAATGAAAAACTGTTTTTT. Translation gives CASSPTSTNEKLFF. The gene calls are TRBV2 and TRBJ1-4; the D is unclear. Germline V gene sequence: CDR1 SNHLY, CDR2 FYNNEI. V dropped 5 bases and J dropped 0 bases, with 7 bases sitting between them. CDR3 size: 14 residues.